These 28 T cell receptor beta chains were all obtained from the same sample, sequenced in a study of T-cell reconstitution after alpha-beta-depleted transplantation in children. As it was prepared, the TCRbeta library received unique molecular identifiers. TCRdb independently ran MiXCR on the PCR reads; one entry per CDR3 protein. The table includes about 420,000 distinct CDR3 sequences, 11% detected once. The material was PBMCs from the stem cell graft donor, obtained from the stem cell graft. Receptors originate from a human donor who donated a stem cell graft to a child with acute myeloid leukemia.

Turning to this clonotype: Its ends do not fully match the called genes, so a read error is possible. The J gene is TRBJ2-7, the V gene TRBV10-3, with 8 bases matching TRBD2. The CDR3 has 15 residues. Germline-derived CDR1 and CDR2 are ENHRY and SYGVKD. The CDR3 loop reads CAIGGNSGTFYKQYF. The CDR3 DNA follows: TGTGCCATCGGGGGGAATAGCGGGACATTCTACAAGCAGTACTTC.

The V and J genes are TRBV5-1 and TRBJ1-2; D uncertain. CDR1 SGHRS and CDR2 YFSETQ come from the germline V gene. This CDR3 contains 13 residues. Trimming removed 0 bases from V and 4 bases from J, with 7 bases in between. The CDR3 protein is CASSLEGSYGYTF. CDR3 nucleotide sequence: TGCGCCAGCAGCTTGGAAGGGTCCTATGGCTACACCTTC.

This chain connects TRBV29-1 to TRBJ1-5; no clear D gene. CDR1 and CDR2 from the germline V gene are SQVTM and ANQGSEA. V was trimmed by 4 bases and J by 6 bases, leaving 10 bases between them. This CDR3 has 12 residues. The CDR3 DNA reads TGCAGCGTTGGCGGAGATGCTCAGCCCCAGCATTTT. This sequence encodes CSVGGDAQPQHF.

A few counts support this clonotype. The chain combines TRBV20-1 with TRBJ2-7; 9 nucleotides align to TRBD2. The germline V gene encodes CDR1 DFQATT and CDR2 SNEGSKA (reference sequence). CDR3 length: 14 residues. Germline trimming cut 3 bases from V and 1 base from J; bases unmatched to any gene: 4. The CDR3: CSASLAGESYEQYF. The CDR3, as DNA: TGCAGTGCTAGTTTAGCGGGAGAATCCTACGAGCAGTACTTC.

The J gene is TRBJ2-1, the V gene TRBV7-2, with a weak D call TRBD1 (5 bases). The germline V gene has CDR1 SGHTA and CDR2 FQGNSA. Trimming removed 4 bases from V and 8 bases from J, with 12 bases in between. The CDR3 extends over 13 amino acids. The DNA for the CDR3 is TGTGCCAGCAGCTACAGGTCCTCGGATGAGCAGTTCTTC. Its translation is CASSYRSSDEQFF.

This chain links TRBV12-3 or TRBV12-4 with TRBJ2-2; tentative D call: TRBD2 (6 bases). The CDR3 length is 19 residues. The V and J ends lost 4 bases and 0 bases respectively, with 21 bases between them. The CDR3 DNA follows: TGTGCCAGCAGTTCCAACCAACCTCGCGGGGCTACGAACACCGGGGAGCTGTTTTTT. It translates to CASSSNQPRGATNTGELFF.

This clonotype was seen at least ten times. The chain recombines TRBV4-3 with TRBJ2-2; unclear D gene. The germline gives CDR1 LGHNA, CDR2 YSLEER. V was clipped by 4 bases and J by 0 bases, with 12 bases between them. The CDR3 runs 16 residues. CDR3: CASSPRPPPNTGELFF. As DNA, the CDR3 is TGCGCCAGCAGCCCTCGTCCCCCCCCGAACACCGGGGAGCTGTTTTTT.

There are a few counts of this clonotype. The chain joins TRBV7-9 to TRBJ1-1, with D perhaps matching TRBD1 (6 bases). CDR3 length: 16 amino acids. The germline gives CDR1 SEHNR, CDR2 FQNEAQ (reference sequence). Trimming pared 5 bases from V and 2 bases from J, leaving 18 bases between. The CDR3 sequence: CASSANQGKSNTEAFF. The CDR3 DNA follows: TGTGCCAGCAGCGCAAATCAGGGGAAGAGTAACACTGAAGCTTTCTTT.

This clonotype has more than one count but fewer than ten. The chain joins TRBV5-1 to TRBJ1-1; 8 nucleotides align to TRBD1. This CDR3 is 15 amino acids long. In germline, CDR1 is SGHRS, CDR2 YFSETQ. Losses at the gene ends were 4 bases for V and 4 bases for J; bases not matched to a gene: 9. This CDR3 reads CASSVPDRVGTEAFF. CDR3 nucleotide sequence: TGCGCCAGCAGCGTCCCGGACAGGGTAGGCACTGAAGCTTTCTTT.

This clonotype was seen more than once but under ten times. The chain has TRBV11-1 and TRBJ2-3, with D perhaps TRBD2 (5 bases). The V end was cut by 2 bases, the J end by 10 bases, with 10 bases between. CDR3 size: 12 residues. Germline V gene lookup returns CDR1 SGHAT and CDR2 FQDESV (reference sequence). The CDR3 sequence: CASSLMEDAQYF. DNA for the CDR3: TGTGCCAGCAGCTTAATGGAGGACGCGCAGTATTTT. The full variable domain, rest sourced from reference TRBV11-1 and TRBJ2-3, is EAEVAQSPRYKITEKSQAVAFWCDPISGHATLYWYRQILGQGPELLVQFQDESVVDDSQLPKDRFSAERLKGVDSTLKIQPAELGDSAMYLCASSLMEDAQYFGPGTRLTVL.

As for this clonotype: At one boundary the junction diverges from the germline segment, which might be a read error. The gene calls are TRBV5-1 and TRBJ2-4; no firm D call. The length of the CDR3 is 17 residues. Looked up from germline, CDR1 is SGHRS and CDR2 is YFSETQ. The CDR3 DNA sequence: TGCGACAGCAGCTTTGGAGTCGGAGAGTTGGCCAAAAACATTCAGTACTTC. It codes for CDSSFGVGELAKNIQYF.

This chain joins TRBV5-1 and TRBJ1-2; no clear D gene. The V gene's germline CDR1 is SGHRS and CDR2 YFSETQ. The CDR3 totals 11 residues. Trimming left V 3 bases short and J 8 bases short, with 8 bases between. The CDR3 nucleotides read TGCGCCAGCAGCTCAGGAGGGGGCTACACCTTC. Residues: CASSSGGGYTF.

Many counts were recorded for this clonotype. The chain links TRBV6-5 to TRBJ1-2, with D possibly TRBD1 on 5 matching bases. Trimming took 6 bases from V and 0 from J, leaving 8 bases between them. The CDR3 has 13 residues. CDR1 MNHEY and CDR2 SVGAGI come from the germline V gene. The CDR3 sequence: CASRQTANYGYTF. The CDR3 DNA reads TGTGCCAGCAGGCAGACAGCTAACTATGGCTACACCTTC.

The chain joins TRBV6-1 to TRBJ2-3; D not resolved. Trimming stripped 3 bases from V and 6 bases from J, with 13 bases between. CDR1 is MNHNS, CDR2 SASEGT, per germline. The CDR3 loop spans 14 amino acids. The CDR3 reads CASSDKGLEDTQYF. CDR3 nucleotides: TGTGCCAGCAGTGATAAGGGTTTGGAGGATACGCAGTATTTT.

This chain links TRBV29-1 with TRBJ2-7; 8 bases line up with TRBD1. Germline V gives CDR1 SQVTM, CDR2 ANQGSEA. CDR3 length equals 13 residues. Trimming removed 2 bases from V and 4 bases from J; junction bases left unmatched: 4. The CDR3: CSVESQGAYEQYF. The CDR3 DNA reads as TGCAGCGTTGAAAGCCAGGGGGCTTACGAGCAGTACTTC.

As for this clonotype: It may be a read error: a sequence one base away is much more abundant. The V and J genes are TRBV20-1 and TRBJ2-1; tentatively, D is TRBD2 (6 bases). CDR1 and CDR2 from the germline V gene are DFQATT and SNEGSKA (reference sequence). V dropped 7 bases and J dropped 7 bases, with 17 bases sitting between them. This CDR3 contains 13 residues. CDR3 DNA sequence: TGCAGTGTGGAGGGAGAGGACGAGAATGAGCAGTTCTTC. Its protein is CSVEGEDENEQFF.

This clonotype has more than one count but fewer than ten. The chain carries TRBV12-3 or TRBV12-4 and TRBJ1-5, with 8 bases that match TRBD1. The V gene end was trimmed by 6 bases and the J gene end by 8 bases; junction bases not matched to a gene: 12. CDR3 length equals 15 residues. The CDR3 region is CASSLGAGGWEPQHF. Written as DNA, the CDR3 is TGTGCCAGCAGCCTCGGGGCAGGGGGCTGGGAGCCCCAGCATTTT.

There are many counts of this clonotype. The V call is TRBV6-1, the J call TRBJ1-5, with TRBD1 as a possible D gene (5 bases). The germline CDR1 and CDR2 sequences are MNHNS and SASEGT. This CDR3 contains 14 residues. The germline V and J ends were trimmed by 6 bases and 3 bases, with 12 bases remaining between them. DNA for the CDR3: TGTGCCAGCAGCCCCACGGGGGTCAATCAGCCCCAGCATTTT. Translation gives CASSPTGVNQPQHF.

This clonotype has a handful of counts. V gene TRBV7-6 combines with J gene TRBJ2-3; 10 bases match TRBD1. Germline lookup yields CDR1 SGHVS and CDR2 FNYEAQ. The CDR3 extends over 18 amino acids. The V and J ends lost 0 bases and 3 bases, in that order; junction bases with no gene match: 9. CDR3 residues: CASSLASGGQGRTDTQYF. The DNA of the CDR3 is TGTGCCAGCAGCTTAGCTTCCGGGGGACAGGGGAGGACAGATACGCAGTATTTT.

This clonotype was seen a handful of times. This chain links TRBV20-1 with TRBJ2-3; D may be TRBD1 or TRBD2 (5 bases each). V was pared by 6 bases and J by 2 bases, with 18 bases between. Germline values: CDR1 DFQATT, CDR2 SNEGSKA (reference sequence). CDR3 length equals 15 residues. The CDR3 region has the DNA TGCAGTGCCCCCGGGGCTGCGGGCTCCACAGATACGCAGTATTTT. This sequence encodes CSAPGAAGSTDTQYF.

The sample holds many counts of this clonotype. This chain connects TRBV5-1 to TRBJ2-1, with D hard to call. The CDR3 loop spans 16 amino acids. V gave up 0 bases and J gave up 7 bases, with 17 bases separating them. CDR1 SGHRS and CDR2 YFSETQ come from the germline V gene. CDR3 residues: CASSLAVPTLKNEQFF. Here the CDR3 DNA reads TGCGCCAGCAGCTTGGCCGTGCCAACCCTGAAAAATGAGCAGTTCTTC.

This clonotype turned up a few times. DNA for the CDR3: TGTGCCAGCAGACAGAATTACAATGAGCAGTTCTTC. It is translated as CASRQNYNEQFF. V gene TRBV11-2 combines with J gene TRBJ2-1; D not resolved. V lost 6 bases and J lost 4, with 7 bases in between. Germline-derived CDR1 and CDR2 are SGHAT and FQNNGV. This CDR3 is built from 12 residues.

This clonotype was observed a few times. CDR3 in DNA: TGTGCCAGCAGTTTATCGGGCGGGGGACTATACAATGAGCAGTTCTTC. It translates to CASSLSGGGLYNEQFF. The gene calls are TRBV27 and TRBJ2-1; 7 positions match TRBD2. V was clipped by 0 bases and J by 4 bases; unmatched bases: 6. This CDR3 has 16 residues. Germline V gene lookup returns CDR1 MNHEY and CDR2 SMNVEV (reference sequence).

The table lists this clonotype with many counts. V and J are TRBV4-3 and TRBJ2-4; perhaps D is TRBD1 or TRBD2 (6 bases each). The germline V gene encodes CDR1 LGHNA and CDR2 YSLEER. V lost 1 base to trimming and J lost 6 bases, with 16 bases between them. The CDR3 runs to 16 residues. CDR3 DNA sequence: TGCGCCAGCAGCCAAGTTCCACAGGGTAGCGGAAACATTCAGTACTTC. Its translation: CASSQVPQGSGNIQYF.

There are a few counts of this clonotype. J is TRBJ2-1 and V is TRBV10-3; tentative D call: TRBD2 (6 bases). V lost 0 bases and J lost 7, with 10 bases in between. Germline V gives CDR1 ENHRY, CDR2 SYGVKD. The CDR3 spans 14 residues. DNA for the CDR3: TGTGCCATCAGTGAGTCCACTAGCCAGAATGAGCAGTTCTTC. Protein sequence: CAISESTSQNEQFF.

The chain recombines TRBV7-2 with TRBJ2-3, with a possible D match to TRBD1 (5 bases). Trimming took off 2 bases at V and 8 bases at J, with 11 bases between the two ends. In germline, CDR1 is SGHTA, CDR2 FQGNSA. CDR3 size: 13 residues. Written as DNA, the CDR3 is TGTGCCAGCAGCTTAACCCAGGGTGGTACGCAGTATTTT. Amino acids: CASSLTQGGTQYF. Combining the CDR3 with reference TRBV7-2 and TRBJ2-3 gives the whole variable domain GAGVSQSPSNKVTEKGKDVELRCDPISGHTALYWYRQSLGQGLEFLIYFQGNSAPDKSGLPSDRFSAERTGGSVSTLTIQRTQQEDSAVYLCASSLTQGGTQYFGPGTRLTVL.

This clonotype was counted at least ten times. The rearrangement joins TRBV24-1 to TRBJ2-3, with D hard to call. Trimming stripped 6 bases from V and 3 bases from J, with 9 bases between. Germline V gene data show CDR1 as KGHDR and CDR2 as SFDVKD. The CDR3 spans 13 residues. CDR3 DNA sequence: TGTGCCACCAGTAGTGGGGTGACAGATACGCAGTATTTT. This gives the protein CATSSGVTDTQYF.

V usage is TRBV12-3 or TRBV12-4 and J usage is TRBJ2-1; a weak D match, TRBD1 (6 bases). Trimming removed 2 bases from V and 6 bases from J, with 14 bases in between. This CDR3 region has 15 residues. The CDR3 nucleotides are TGTGCCAGCAGTTTACTCCAGGACAGCTTCAATGAGCAGTTCTTC. It encodes CASSLLQDSFNEQFF.